This T cell receptor beta chain comes out of a study of OX40 agonist ivuxolimab in advanced cancers. Whole-study findings and limits: Low normalized clonal expansion also occurred in some nonresponding patients.

The timepoints at which blood was sampled were baseline, cycle 4 day 1, and cycle 7 day 1. A word on this clone: Its target is not known.

The assay was immunoSEQ multiplex PCR, and TCRdb's table has in-frame clones only and misses some. The table records over 75,000 clones, roughly nine tenths of them present only once. The sequencing here drew on CD4+ or CD8+ T cells sorted from blood, taken in a trial of the OX40 agonist ivuxolimab. This clonotype was sampled from an adult with an advanced solid tumor such as melanoma, head and neck, liver or kidney cancer.

This CDR3 is CASSFQGSNEQFF. CDR3 nucleotides: TGTGCCAGCAGCTTTCAAGGGTCCAATGAGCAGTTCTTC. The chain couples TRBV7-9 to TRBJ2-1; D gene ambiguous. The CDR3 is 13 residues long. The germline gives CDR1 SEHNR, CDR2 FQNEAQ (reference sequence). V was trimmed by 3 bases and J by 6 bases, leaving 9 bases between them.